This record looks at one T cell receptor beta chain sequence and its context. The antigen is unknown. This sample is part of a study of Ad26.COV2.S vaccination and SARS-CoV-2 variants. Study-wide background: Vaccine-arm donor from the placebo-controlled COV1001 Ad26.COV2.S trial. Study-wide findings and caveats: While placebo recipients had lower spike-specific TCR breadth, vaccine recipients had more. Non-spike TCR breadth did not differ much between vaccine and placebo recipients.

The germline V gene has CDR1 MGHRA and CDR2 YSYEKL. Trimming took 4 bases from V and 4 from J; bases not matched to a gene: 6. The CDR3 totals 16 residues. Documented treatment: approximately 18 received Ad26.COV2.S at low or high dose, single or two shots; roughly five received placebo; per-sample allocation not given. Sample collection was performed on day 63 after the first vaccine or placebo injection. TCRdb's copy holds only in-frame clones and misses some; the assay was immunoSEQ multiplex PCR. The data hold about 350,000 clones, with roughly 87% observed a single time. V gene TRBV4-1 combines with J gene TRBJ2-3, with TRBD2 identical over 12 bases. Sequencing used peripheral blood, obtained in a trial of Ad26.COV2.S vaccine versus placebo. The TCR was taken from a person between 18 and 60 years old who received the Ad26.COV2.S COVID-19 vaccine or a placebo. The CDR3 sequence is CASSRLLAGGADTQYF. The DNA for the CDR3 is TGCGCCAGCAGCCGCCTACTAGCGGGGGGTGCAGATACGCAGTATTTT.